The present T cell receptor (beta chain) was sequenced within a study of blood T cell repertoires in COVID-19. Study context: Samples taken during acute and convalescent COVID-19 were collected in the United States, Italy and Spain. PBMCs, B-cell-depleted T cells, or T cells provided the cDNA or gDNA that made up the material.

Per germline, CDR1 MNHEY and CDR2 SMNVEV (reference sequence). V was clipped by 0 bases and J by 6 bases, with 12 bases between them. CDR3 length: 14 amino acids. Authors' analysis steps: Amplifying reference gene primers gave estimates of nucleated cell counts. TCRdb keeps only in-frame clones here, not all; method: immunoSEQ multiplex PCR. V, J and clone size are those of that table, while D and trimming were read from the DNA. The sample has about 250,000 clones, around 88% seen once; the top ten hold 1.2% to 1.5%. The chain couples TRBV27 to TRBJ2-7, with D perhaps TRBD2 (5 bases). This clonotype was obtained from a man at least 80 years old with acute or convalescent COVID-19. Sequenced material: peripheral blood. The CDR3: CASSLSRGKSEQYF. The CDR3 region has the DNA TGTGCCAGCAGTTTATCAAGAGGGAAATCCGAGCAGTACTTC.